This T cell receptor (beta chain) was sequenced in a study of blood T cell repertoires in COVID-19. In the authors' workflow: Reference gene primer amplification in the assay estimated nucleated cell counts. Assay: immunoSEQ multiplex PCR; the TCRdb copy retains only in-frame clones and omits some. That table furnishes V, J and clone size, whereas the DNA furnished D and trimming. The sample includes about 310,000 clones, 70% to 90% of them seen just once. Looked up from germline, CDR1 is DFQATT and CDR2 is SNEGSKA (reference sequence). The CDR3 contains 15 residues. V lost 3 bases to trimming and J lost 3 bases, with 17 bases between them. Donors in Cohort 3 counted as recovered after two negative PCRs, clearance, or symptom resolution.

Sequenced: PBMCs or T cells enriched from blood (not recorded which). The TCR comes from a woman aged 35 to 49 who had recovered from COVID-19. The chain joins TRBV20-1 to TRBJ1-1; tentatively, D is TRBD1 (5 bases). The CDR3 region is CSASRGTPGDTEAFF. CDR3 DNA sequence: TGCAGTGCTAGTCGGGGGACCCCTGGCGACACTGAAGCTTTCTTT.